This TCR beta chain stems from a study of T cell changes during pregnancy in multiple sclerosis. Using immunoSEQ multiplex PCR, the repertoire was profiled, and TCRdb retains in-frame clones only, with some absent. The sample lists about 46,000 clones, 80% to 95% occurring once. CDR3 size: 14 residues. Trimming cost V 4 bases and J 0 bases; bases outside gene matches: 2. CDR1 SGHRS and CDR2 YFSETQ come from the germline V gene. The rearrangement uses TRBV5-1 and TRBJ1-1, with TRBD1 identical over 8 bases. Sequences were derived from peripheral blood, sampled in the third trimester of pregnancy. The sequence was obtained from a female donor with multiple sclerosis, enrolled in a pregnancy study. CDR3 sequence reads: CASSEGQVNTEAFF. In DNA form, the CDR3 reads TGCGCCAGCAGCGAGGGACAGGTGAACACTGAAGCTTTCTTT.